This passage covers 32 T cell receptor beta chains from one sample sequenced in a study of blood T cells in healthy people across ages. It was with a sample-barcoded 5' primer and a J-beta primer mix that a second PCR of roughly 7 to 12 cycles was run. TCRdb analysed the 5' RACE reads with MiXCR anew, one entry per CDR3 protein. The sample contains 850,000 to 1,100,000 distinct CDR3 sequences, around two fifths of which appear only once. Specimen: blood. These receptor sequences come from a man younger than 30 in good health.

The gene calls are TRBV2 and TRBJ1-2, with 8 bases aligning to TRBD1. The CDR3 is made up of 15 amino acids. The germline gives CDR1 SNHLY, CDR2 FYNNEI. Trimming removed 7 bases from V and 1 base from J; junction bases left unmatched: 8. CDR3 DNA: TGTGCCAGCACCCCGACAGGGGAGATTAACTATGGCTACACCTTC. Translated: CASTPTGEINYGYTF. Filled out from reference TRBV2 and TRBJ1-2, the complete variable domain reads EPEVTQTPSHQVTQMGQEVILRCVPISNHLYFYWYRQILGQKVEFLVSFYNNEISEKSEIFDDQFSVERPDGSNFTLKIRSTKLEDSAMYFCASTPTGEINYGYTFGSGTRLTVV.

CDR3 nucleotide sequence: TGTGCCAGCAGCCCCTTGTGGGAGAACACTGAAGCTTTCTTT. Translation gives CASSPLWENTEAFF. The chain links TRBV14 to TRBJ1-1; D is unclear. This CDR3 comprises 14 residues. CDR1 and CDR2 from the germline V gene are SGHDN and FVKESK. V gave up 4 bases and J gave up 1 base, with 10 bases separating them.

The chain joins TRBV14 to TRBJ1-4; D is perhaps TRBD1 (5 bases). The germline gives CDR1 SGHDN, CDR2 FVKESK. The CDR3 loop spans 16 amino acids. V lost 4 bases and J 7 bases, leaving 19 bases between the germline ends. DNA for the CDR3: TGTGCCAGCAGCCCCCAGGACGCCGGGGGGATTGAAAAACTGTTTTTT. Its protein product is CASSPQDAGGIEKLFF.

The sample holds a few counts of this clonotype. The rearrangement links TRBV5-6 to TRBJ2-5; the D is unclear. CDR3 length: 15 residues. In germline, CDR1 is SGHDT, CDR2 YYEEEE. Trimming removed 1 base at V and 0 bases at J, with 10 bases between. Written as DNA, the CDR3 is TGTGCCAGCAGCTTGTTAAGGGAAAACCAAGAGACCCAGTACTTC. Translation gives CASSLLRENQETQYF.

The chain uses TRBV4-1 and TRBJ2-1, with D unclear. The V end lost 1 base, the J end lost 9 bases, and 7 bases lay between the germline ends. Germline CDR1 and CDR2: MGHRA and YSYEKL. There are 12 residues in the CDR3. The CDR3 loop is CASSQGSAEQFF. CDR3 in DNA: TGCGCCAGCAGCCAAGGTTCGGCTGAGCAGTTCTTC.

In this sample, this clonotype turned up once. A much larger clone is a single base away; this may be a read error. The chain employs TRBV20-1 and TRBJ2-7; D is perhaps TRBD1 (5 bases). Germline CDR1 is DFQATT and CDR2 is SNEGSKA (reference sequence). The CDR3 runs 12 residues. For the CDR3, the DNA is TGCGGTGCTCGGCAGGGTTCCTACGAGCAGTACTTC. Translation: CGARQGSYEQYF.

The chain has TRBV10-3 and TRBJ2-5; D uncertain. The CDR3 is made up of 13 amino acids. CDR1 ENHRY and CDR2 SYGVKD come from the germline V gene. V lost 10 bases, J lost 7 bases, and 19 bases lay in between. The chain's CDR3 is CATGSPAKGTQYF. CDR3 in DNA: TGTGCCACCGGCAGCCCAGCCAAAGGGACCCAGTACTTC.

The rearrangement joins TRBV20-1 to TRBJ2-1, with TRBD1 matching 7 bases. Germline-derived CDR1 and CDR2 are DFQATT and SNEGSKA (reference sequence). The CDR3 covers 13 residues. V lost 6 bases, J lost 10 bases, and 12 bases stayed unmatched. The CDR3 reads CSAPGQGVTEQFF. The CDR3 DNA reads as TGCAGTGCCCCGGGGCAGGGGGTTACCGAGCAGTTCTTC.

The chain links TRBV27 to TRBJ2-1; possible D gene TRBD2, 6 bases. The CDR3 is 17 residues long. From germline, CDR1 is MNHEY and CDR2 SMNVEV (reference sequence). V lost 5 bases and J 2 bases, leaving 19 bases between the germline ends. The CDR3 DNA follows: TGTGCCAGCAGTCCATTAGGGACTCCCGTTCCCTACAATGAGCAGTTCTTC. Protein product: CASSPLGTPVPYNEQFF.

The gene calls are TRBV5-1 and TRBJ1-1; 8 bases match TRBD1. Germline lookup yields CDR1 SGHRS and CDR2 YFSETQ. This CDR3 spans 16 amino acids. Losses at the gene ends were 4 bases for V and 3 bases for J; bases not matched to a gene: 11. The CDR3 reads CASSLTGAEGDTEAFF. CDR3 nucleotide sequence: TGCGCCAGCAGCCTGACAGGGGCTGAGGGTGACACTGAAGCTTTCTTT.

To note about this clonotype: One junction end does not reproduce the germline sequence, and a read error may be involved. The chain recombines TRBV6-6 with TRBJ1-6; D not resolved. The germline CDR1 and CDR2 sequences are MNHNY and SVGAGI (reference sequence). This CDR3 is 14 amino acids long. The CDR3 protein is CASSDSGEDSPLHF. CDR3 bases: TGTGCCAGCAGTGACTCGGGAGAGGATTCACCCCTCCACTTT.

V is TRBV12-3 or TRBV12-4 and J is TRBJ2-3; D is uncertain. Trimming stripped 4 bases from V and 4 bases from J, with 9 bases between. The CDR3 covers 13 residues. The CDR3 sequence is CASSWVNADTQYF. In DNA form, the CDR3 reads TGTGCCAGCAGTTGGGTTAATGCAGATACGCAGTATTTT.

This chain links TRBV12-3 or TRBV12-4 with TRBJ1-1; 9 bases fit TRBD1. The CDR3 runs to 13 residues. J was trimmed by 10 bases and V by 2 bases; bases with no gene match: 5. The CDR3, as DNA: TGTGCCAGCAGTTTAAGGGACAGGGTTGGAGCTTTCTTT. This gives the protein CASSLRDRVGAFF.

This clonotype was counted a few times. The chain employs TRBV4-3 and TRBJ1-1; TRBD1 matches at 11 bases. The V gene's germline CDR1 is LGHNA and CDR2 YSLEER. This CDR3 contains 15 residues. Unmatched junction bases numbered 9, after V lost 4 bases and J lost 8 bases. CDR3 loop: CASSRGQGVASEAFF. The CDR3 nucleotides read TGCGCCAGCAGCCGGGGACAGGGGGTAGCTTCCGAAGCTTTCTTT.

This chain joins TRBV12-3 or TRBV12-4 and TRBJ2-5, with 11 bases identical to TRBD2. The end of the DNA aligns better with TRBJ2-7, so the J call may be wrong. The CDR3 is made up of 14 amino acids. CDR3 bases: TGTGCCAGCAGCACCGGGACTAGCGGATACGAGCAGTACTTC. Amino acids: CASSTGTSGYEQYF.

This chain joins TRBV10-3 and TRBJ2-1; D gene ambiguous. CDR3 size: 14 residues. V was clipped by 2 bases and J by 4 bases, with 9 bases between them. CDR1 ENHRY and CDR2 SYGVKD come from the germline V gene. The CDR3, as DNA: TGTGCCATCAGTGAGCCGCGACTGTACAATGAGCAGTTCTTC. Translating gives CAISEPRLYNEQFF.

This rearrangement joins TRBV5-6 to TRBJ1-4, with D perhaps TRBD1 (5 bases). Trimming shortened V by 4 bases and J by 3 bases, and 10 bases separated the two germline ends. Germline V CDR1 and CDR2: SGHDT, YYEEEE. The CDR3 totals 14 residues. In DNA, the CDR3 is TGTGCCAGCAGCGCCGGGGGACCTAATGAAAAACTGTTTTTT. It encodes CASSAGGPNEKLFF.

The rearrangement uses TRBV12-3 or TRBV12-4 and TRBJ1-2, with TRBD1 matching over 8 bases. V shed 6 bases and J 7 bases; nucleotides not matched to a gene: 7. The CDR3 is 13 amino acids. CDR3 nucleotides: TGTGCCAGCAGGAATGCAGGGGGCCTTGGCTACACCTTC. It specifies CASRNAGGLGYTF.

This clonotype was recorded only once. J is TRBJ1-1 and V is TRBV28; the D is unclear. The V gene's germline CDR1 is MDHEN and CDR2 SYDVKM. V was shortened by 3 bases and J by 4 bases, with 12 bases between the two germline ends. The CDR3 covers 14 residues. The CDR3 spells CASSFRIAGTEAFF. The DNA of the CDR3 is TGTGCCAGCAGTTTCAGGATCGCGGGCACTGAAGCTTTCTTT.

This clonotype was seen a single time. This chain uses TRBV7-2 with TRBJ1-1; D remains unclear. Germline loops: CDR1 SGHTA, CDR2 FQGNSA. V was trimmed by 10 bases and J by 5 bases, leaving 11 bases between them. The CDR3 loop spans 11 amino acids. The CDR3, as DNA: TGTGCCACCTTTAGCGGGACTGAAGCTTTCTTT. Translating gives CATFSGTEAFF.

CDR3 bases: TGTGCCAGCAGTTTATCTCCTGGCAGGGTGAACACTGAAGCTTTCTTT. Translation gives CASSLSPGRVNTEAFF. The rearrangement joins TRBV28 to TRBJ1-1, with a possible D match to TRBD1 (5 bases). Germline-derived CDR1 and CDR2 are MDHEN and SYDVKM. The ends were cut back, 1 base at V and 0 bases at J, with 12 bases in the middle. This CDR3 is built from 16 residues.

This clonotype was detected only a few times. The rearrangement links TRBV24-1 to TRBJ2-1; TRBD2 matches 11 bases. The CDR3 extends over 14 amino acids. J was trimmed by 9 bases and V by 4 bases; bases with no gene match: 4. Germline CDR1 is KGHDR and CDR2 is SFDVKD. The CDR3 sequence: CATSDSGTSGEQFF. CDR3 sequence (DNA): TGTGCCACCAGTGACTCCGGGACTAGCGGTGAGCAGTTCTTC.

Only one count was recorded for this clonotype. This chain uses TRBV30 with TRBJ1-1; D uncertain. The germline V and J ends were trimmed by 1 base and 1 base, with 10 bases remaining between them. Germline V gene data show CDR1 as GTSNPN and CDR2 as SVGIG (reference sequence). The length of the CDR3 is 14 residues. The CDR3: CAWSGGRTNTEAFF. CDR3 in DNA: TGTGCCTGGAGTGGAGGCAGGACGAACACTGAAGCTTTCTTT.

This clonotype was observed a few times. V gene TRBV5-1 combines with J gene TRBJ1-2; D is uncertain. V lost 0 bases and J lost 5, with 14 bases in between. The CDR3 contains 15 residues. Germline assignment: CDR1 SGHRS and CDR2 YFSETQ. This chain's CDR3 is CASSLAVGDMYGYTF. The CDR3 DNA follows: TGCGCCAGCAGCTTGGCCGTGGGAGATATGTATGGCTACACCTTC.

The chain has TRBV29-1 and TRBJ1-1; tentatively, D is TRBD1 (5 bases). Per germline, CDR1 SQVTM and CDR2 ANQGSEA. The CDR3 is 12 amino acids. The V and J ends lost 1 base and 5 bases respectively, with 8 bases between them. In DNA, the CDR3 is TGCAGCGTTGAAGGGGGCTGGACTGAAGCTTTCTTT. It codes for CSVEGGWTEAFF.

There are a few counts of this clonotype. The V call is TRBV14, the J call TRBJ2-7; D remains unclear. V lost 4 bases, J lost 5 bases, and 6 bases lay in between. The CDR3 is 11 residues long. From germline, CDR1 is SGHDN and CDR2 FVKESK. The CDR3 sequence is CASSRVHEQYF. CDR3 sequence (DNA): TGTGCCAGCAGCCGGGTCCACGAGCAGTACTTC.

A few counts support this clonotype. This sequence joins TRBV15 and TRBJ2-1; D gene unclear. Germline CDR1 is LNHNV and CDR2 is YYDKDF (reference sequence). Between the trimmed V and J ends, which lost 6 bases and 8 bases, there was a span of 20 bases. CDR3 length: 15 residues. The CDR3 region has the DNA TGTGCCACCAGGGATGAGTACTCCTTCACCTATGAGCAGTTCTTC. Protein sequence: CATRDEYSFTYEQFF.

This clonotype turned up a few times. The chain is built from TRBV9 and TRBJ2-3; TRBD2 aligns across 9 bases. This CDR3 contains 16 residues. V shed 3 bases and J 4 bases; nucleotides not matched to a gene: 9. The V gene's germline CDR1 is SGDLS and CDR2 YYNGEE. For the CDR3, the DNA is TGTGCCAGCAGCGCGCAACCGGGACTAGCTGCAGATACGCAGTATTTT. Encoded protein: CASSAQPGLAADTQYF.

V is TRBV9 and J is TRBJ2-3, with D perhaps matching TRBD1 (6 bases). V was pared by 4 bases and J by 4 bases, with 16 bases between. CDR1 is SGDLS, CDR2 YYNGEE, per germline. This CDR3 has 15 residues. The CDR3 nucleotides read TGTGCCAGCAGCCCCCTTCTGGGACAATCAGATACGCAGTATTTT. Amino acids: CASSPLLGQSDTQYF.

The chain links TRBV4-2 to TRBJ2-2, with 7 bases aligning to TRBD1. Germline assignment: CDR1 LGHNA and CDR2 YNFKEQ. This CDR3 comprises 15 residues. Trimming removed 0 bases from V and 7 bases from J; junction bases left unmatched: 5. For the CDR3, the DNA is TGTGCCAGCAGCCAAGAAAGAGGGGGCAACGGGGAGCTGTTTTTT. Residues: CASSQERGGNGELFF.

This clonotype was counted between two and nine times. DNA for the CDR3: TGCGCCAGCAGCCAAGAATGGACAGGTAATCAGCCCCAGCATTTT. Encoded protein: CASSQEWTGNQPQHF. This rearrangement joins TRBV4-3 to TRBJ1-5, with 7 bases matching TRBD1. The CDR3 has 15 residues. J lost 4 bases, V lost 0 bases, and 3 bases had no gene match. Germline V gene sequence: CDR1 LGHNA, CDR2 YSLEER.

This chain's CDR3 is CASSSTDRRNRTDTQYF. CDR3 nucleotides: TGTGCCAGCAGCTCGACGGACAGGCGAAACCGCACAGATACGCAGTATTTT. The chain uses TRBV7-9 and TRBJ2-3; TRBD1 matches at 7 bases. The trim removed 4 bases at V and 1 base at J, leaving 11 bases unmatched. Per the germline V gene, CDR1 is SEHNR and CDR2 is FQNEAQ (reference sequence). The CDR3 sequence is 17 residues long.